This TCR beta chain was sequenced in a study of early T cells in non-severe SARS-CoV-2 infection. Findings and caveats of the study: Anti-spike CD8 specificities were favored by VDJdb matching, whose results missed private and CD4 specificities.

TCRdb reprocessed the 5' RACE reads with MiXCR, giving one entry per CDR3 protein. The sample contains around 80,000 distinct CDR3 sequences, under 15% of which appear only once. V was clipped by 0 bases and J by 7 bases, with 15 bases between them. The CDR3 is 15 residues long. The germline gives CDR1 MGHRA, CDR2 YSYEKL. For this clonotype: Its target is unknown.

The receptor's source is an adult who was a healthcare worker with PCR-confirmed SARS-CoV-2 infection or an uninfected control (not recorded which). The sample consisted of whole blood. The chain links TRBV4-1 to TRBJ1-2; D might be TRBD1 (5 bases). CDR3 nucleotides: TGCGCCAGCAGCCAAGAAGATGGGACTAGGGGTGGCTACACCTTC. Protein: CASSQEDGTRGGYTF.